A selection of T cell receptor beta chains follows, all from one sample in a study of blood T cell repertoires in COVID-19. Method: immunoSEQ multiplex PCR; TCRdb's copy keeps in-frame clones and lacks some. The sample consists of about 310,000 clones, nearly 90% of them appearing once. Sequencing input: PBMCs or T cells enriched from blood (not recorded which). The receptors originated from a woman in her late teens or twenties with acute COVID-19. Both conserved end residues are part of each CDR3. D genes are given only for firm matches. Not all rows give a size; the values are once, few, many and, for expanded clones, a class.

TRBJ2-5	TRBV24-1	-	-	CATSGLVAAQETQYF	TGTGCCACCAGTGGATTGGTAGCGGCACAAGAGACCCAGTACTTC
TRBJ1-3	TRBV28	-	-	CASSLLQGSSGNTIYF	TGTGCCAGCAGCCTTCTACAGGGTAGCTCTGGAAACACCATATATTTT
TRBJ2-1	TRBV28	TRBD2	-	CASSHGTSGAYNEQFF	TGTGCCAGCAGTCACGGGACTAGCGGAGCCTACAATGAGCAATTCTTC
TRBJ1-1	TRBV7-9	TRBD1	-	CASSLAAAGGSHTEAFF	TGTGCCAGCAGCTTAGCGGCGGCAGGGGGCAGCCACACTGAAGCTTTCTTT
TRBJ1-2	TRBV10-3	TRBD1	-	CAISPSGQGQGYTF	TGTGCCATCAGCCCCAGCGGACAGGGTCAGGGCTACACCTTC
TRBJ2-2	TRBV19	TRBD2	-	CAKQGIAGGPMNTGELFF	TGTGCCAAACAGGGAATAGCGGGAGGGCCAATGAACACCGGGGAGCTGTTTTTT
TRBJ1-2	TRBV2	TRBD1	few	CASRLTGPNYGYTF	TGTGCCAGCAGACTGACAGGGCCAAACTATGGCTACACCTTC
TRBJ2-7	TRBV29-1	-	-	CSVTGNSYEQYF	TGCAGCGTTACAGGAAACTCCTACGAGCAGTACTTC
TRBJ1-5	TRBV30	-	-	CAWSGTPGVGNQPQHF	TGTGCCTGGAGTGGGACTCCGGGCGTGGGCAATCAGCCCCAGCATTTT
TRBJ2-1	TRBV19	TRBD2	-	CASSRRLAGGPGSHNEQFF	TGTGCCAGTAGTAGAAGACTAGCGGGAGGGCCCGGTTCACACAATGAGCAGTTCTTC
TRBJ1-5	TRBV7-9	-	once	CASSFSVDSGPQHF	TGTGCCAGCAGCTTTAGCGTCGATAGTGGCCCCCAGCATTTT
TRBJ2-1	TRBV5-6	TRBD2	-	CASSLGSSGDLDEQFF	TGTGCCAGCAGCTTGGGGTCTAGCGGGGATCTCGATGAGCAGTTCTTC
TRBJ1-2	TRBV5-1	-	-	CASSLAPLREYGYTF	TGCGCCAGCAGCTTGGCCCCACTGAGAGAGTATGGCTACACCTTC
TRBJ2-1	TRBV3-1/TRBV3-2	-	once	CASSQERRRYNEQFF	TGTGCCAGCAGCCAAGAGCGAAGGAGATACAATGAGCAGTTCTTC
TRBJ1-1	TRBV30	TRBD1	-	CAWRGTAVGEAFF	TGTGCCTGGAGGGGGACAGCCGTTGGGGAAGCTTTCTTT
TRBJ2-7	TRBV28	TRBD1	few	CASSLTGEKYEQYF	TGTGCCAGCAGTTTAACAGGGGAGAAATACGAGCAGTACTTC
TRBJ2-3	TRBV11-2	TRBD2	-	CASSLQTSVTDTQYF	TGTGCCAGCAGCCTACAGACTAGCGTAACAGATACGCAGTATTTT
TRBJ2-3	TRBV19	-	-	CASSRGAASTDTQYF	TGTGCCAGTAGTCGGGGAGCTGCTAGCACAGATACGCAGTATTTT
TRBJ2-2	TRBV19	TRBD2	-	CASSRYGAGGDTGELFF	TGTGCCAGTAGTAGGTACGGAGCGGGAGGGGATACCGGGGAGCTGTTTTTT
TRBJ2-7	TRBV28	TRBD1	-	CASSPPTDRVHEQYF	TGTGCCAGCAGTCCTCCCACGGACAGGGTCCACGAGCAGTACTTC
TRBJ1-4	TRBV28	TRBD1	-	CASSSRPGDRGPHGNEKLFF	TGTGCCAGCAGTTCCAGGCCCGGGGACAGGGGGCCCCACGGTAATGAAAAACTGTTTTTT
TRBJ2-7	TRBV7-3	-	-	CASSPRAEGEQYF	TGTGCCAGCAGCCCCAGGGCGGAGGGCGAGCAGTACTTC
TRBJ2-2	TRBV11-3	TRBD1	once	CASSLGTGSTGELFF	TGTGCCAGCAGCTTAGGGACAGGGTCCACCGGGGAGCTGTTTTTT
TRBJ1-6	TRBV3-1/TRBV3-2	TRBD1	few	CASSQGDRANSPLHF	TGTGCCAGCAGCCAAGGGGACAGGGCCAATTCACCCCTCCACTTT
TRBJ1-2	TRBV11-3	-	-	CASSSPAGGNYGYTF	TGTGCCAGCAGCTCTCCGGCGGGGGGGAACTATGGCTACACCTTC
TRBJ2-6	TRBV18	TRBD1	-	CASSTVAGQGISGANVLTF	TGTGCCAGCTCAACTGTTGCGGGACAGGGAATCTCTGGGGCCAACGTCCTGACTTTC
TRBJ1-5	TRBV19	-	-	CASCSGNQPQHF	TGTGCCAGTTGTTCCGGCAATCAGCCCCAGCATTTT
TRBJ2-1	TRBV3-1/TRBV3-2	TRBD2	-	CASSRTSGIFNEQFF	TGTGCCAGCAGCCGAACTAGCGGGATATTCAATGAGCAGTTCTTC
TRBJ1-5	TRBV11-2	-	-	CASSLVPTNQPQHF	TGTGCCAGCAGCTTAGTGCCCACAAATCAGCCCCAGCATTTT
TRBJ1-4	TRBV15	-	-	CATSGDTLIGEKLFF	TGTGCCACCAGCGGCGACACCTTAATAGGAGAAAAACTGTTTTTT
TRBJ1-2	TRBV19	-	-	CASSIQEGNVGYTF	TGTGCCAGTAGTATACAGGAAGGCAATGTGGGCTACACCTTC
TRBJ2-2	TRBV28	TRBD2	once	CASSFPGLAGVGELFF	TGTGCCAGCAGTTTCCCCGGACTAGCGGGAGTCGGGGAGCTGTTTTTT
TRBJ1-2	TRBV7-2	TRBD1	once	CASSLLLTGGYGYTF	TGTGCCAGCAGCTTATTATTGACAGGGGGCTATGGCTACACCTTC
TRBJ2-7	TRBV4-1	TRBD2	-	CASSQEVALLAGGAYEQYF	TGCGCCAGCAGCCAAGAGGTAGCCCTACTAGCGGGAGGGGCCTACGAGCAGTACTTC
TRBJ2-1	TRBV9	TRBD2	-	CASSETQRVAGGTSDEQFF	TGTGCCAGCAGCGAGACTCAGAGGGTAGCGGGAGGGACGTCCGATGAGCAGTTCTTC
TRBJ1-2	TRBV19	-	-	CASSEPQGMRGYTF	TGTGCCAGTAGTGAGCCGCAGGGGATGAGGGGCTACACCTTC
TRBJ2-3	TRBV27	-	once	CASSLMAVGRDTQYF	TGTGCCAGCAGTTTAATGGCAGTGGGGAGGGATACGCAGTATTTT
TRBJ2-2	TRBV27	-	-	CASSLRSPSSLLTGELFF	TGTGCCAGCAGTTTGAGGTCGCCGTCCTCACTACTTACCGGGGAGCTGTTTTTT
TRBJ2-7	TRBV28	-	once	CASSLPRETTDEQYF	TGTGCCAGCAGTTTACCTCGGGAGACGACCGACGAGCAGTACTTC
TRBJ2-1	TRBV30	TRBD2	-	CAWGGAASGPSSYNEQFF	TGTGCCTGGGGGGGGGCGGCTAGCGGGCCGAGCTCCTACAATGAGCAGTTCTTC
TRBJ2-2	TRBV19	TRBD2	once	CASSRREGSNTGELFF	TGTGCCAGTAGTCGCCGGGAGGGGTCGAACACCGGGGAGCTGTTTTTT
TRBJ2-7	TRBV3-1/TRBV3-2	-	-	CASSHPGSFSYEQYF	TGTGCCAGCAGCCACCCTGGCTCATTCTCCTACGAGCAGTACTTC
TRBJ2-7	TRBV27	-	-	CASSSDPWQGLLGPTTYEQYF	TGTGCCAGCAGCAGCGATCCCTGGCAGGGGCTTCTGGGCCCAACCACCTACGAGCAGTACTTC
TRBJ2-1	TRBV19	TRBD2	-	CASSMGLADNEQFF	TGTGCCAGTAGTATGGGTCTAGCGGACAATGAGCAGTTCTTC
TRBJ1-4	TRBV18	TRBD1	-	CASSQDRGREKLFF	TGTGCCAGCTCACAAGACAGGGGCCGTGAAAAACTGTTTTTT
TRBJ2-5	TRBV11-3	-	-	CASSPDSPEGLKTQYF	TGTGCCAGCAGCCCCGACAGCCCGGAAGGGTTGAAGACCCAGTACTTC
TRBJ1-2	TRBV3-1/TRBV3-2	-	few	CASSSSLKGGDYGYTF	TGTGCCAGCAGCTCCTCTCTTAAGGGAGGAGACTATGGCTACACCTTC
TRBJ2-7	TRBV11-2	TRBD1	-	CASSLVRLPGQGADEQYF	TGTGCCAGCAGCTTAGTACGCTTACCGGGACAGGGGGCTGACGAGCAGTACTTC
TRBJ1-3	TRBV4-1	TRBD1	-	CASSQDSGYGRGDTIYF	TGCGCCAGCAGCCAAGATTCGGGGTACGGCAGGGGGGACACCATATATTTT
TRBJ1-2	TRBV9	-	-	CASSVGGANYGYTF	TGTGCCAGCAGCGTAGGGGGAGCTAACTATGGCTACACCTTC
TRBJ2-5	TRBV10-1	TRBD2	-	CASSQTGTKQETQYF	TGCGCCAGCAGCCAAACCGGGACTAAACAAGAGACCCAGTACTTC
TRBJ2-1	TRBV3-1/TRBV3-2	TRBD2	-	CASSQVTLAGRGEQFF	TGTGCCAGCAGCCAAGTAACACTAGCGGGAAGGGGTGAGCAGTTCTTC
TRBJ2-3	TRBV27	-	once	CASSLPQKGENTQYF	TGTGCCAGCAGTTTACCCCAAAAGGGGGAAAATACGCAGTATTTT
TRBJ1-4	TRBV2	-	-	CASLRLATNEKLFF	TGTGCCAGTCTTCGTCTTGCAACTAATGAAAAACTGTTTTTT
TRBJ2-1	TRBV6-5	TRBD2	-	CASSWTSREGSNEQFF	TGTGCCAGCAGTTGGACTAGCAGGGAGGGTTCCAATGAGCAGTTCTTC
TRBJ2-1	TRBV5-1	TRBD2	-	CASSKSLAGHNEQFF	TGCGCCAGCAGCAAATCCCTAGCGGGTCACAATGAGCAGTTCTTC